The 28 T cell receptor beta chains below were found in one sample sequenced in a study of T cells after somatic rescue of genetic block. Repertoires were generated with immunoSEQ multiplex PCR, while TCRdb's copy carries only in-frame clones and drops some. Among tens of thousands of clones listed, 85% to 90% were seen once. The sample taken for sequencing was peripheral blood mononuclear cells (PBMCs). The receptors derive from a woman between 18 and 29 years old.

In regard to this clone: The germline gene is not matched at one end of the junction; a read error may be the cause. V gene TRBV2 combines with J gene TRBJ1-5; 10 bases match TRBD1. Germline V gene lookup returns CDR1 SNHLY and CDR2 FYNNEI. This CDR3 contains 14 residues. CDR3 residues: CAGSDRGRNQPQHF. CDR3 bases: TGTGCCGGCAGTGACAGGGGGCGTAATCAGCCCCAGCATTTT.

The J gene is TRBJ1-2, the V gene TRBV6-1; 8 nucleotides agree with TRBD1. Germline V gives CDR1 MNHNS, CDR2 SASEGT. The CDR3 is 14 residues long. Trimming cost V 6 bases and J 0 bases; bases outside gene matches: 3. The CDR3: CASSLTGANYGYTF. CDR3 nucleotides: TGTGCCAGCAGCTTGACAGGGGCTAACTATGGCTACACCTTC.

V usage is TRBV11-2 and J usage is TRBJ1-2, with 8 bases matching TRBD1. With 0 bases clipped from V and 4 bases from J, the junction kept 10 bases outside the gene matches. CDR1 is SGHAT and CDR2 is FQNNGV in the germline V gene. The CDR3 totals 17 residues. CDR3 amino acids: CASSLDPPGTGGYGYTF. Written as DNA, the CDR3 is TGTGCCAGCAGCTTAGATCCCCCCGGGACAGGAGGCTATGGCTACACCTTC.

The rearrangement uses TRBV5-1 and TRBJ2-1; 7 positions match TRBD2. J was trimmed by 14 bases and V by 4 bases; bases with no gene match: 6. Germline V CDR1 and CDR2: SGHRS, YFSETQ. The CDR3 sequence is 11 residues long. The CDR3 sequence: CASSDKGREFF. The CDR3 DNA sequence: TGCGCCAGCAGCGACAAGGGGAGGGAGTTCTTC.

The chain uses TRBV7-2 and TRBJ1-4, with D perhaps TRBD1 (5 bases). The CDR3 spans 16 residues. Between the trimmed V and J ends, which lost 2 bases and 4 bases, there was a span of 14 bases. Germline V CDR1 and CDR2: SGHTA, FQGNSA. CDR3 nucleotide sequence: TGTGCCAGCAGCTTAAAGGCCGGGACGCATAATGAAAAACTGTTTTTT. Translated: CASSLKAGTHNEKLFF.

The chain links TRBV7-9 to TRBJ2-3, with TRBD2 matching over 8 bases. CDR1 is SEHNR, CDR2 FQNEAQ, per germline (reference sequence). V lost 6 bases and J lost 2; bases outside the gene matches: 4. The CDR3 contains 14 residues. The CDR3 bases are TGTGCCAGCAGTCTAGCGGGTACCACAGATACGCAGTATTTT. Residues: CASSLAGTTDTQYF.

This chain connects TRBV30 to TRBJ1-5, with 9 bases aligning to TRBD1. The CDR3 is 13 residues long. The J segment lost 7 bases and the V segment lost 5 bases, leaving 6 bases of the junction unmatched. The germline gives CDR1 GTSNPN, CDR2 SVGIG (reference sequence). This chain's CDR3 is CAWDPTGGQPQHF. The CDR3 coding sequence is TGTGCCTGGGATCCGACAGGGGGGCAGCCCCAGCATTTT.

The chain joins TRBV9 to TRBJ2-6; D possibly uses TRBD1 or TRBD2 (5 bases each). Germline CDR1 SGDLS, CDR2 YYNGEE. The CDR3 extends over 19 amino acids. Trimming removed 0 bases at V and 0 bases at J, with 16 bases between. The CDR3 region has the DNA TGTGCCAGCAGCGTAGCTCCTCCAGGGAGAAGCTCTGGGGCCAACGTCCTGACTTTC. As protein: CASSVAPPGRSSGANVLTF.

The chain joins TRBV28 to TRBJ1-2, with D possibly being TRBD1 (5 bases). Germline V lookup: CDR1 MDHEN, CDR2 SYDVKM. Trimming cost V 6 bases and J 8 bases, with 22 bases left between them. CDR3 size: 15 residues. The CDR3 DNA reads TGTGCCAGCAGCCAGGGACTCACCAAGAGGAGGGGCTACACCTTC. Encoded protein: CASSQGLTKRRGYTF.

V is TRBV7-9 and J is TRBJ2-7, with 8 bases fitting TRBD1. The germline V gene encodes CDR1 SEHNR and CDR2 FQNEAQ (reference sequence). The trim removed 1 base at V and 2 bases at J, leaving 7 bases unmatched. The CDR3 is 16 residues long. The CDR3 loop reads CASSLVLRQGPYEQYF. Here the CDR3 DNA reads TGTGCCAGCAGCTTAGTTCTGCGACAGGGGCCCTACGAGCAGTACTTC.

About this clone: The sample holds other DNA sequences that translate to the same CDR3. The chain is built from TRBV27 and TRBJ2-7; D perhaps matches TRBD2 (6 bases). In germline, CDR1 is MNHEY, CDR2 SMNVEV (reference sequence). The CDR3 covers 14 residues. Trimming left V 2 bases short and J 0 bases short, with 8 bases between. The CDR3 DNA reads TGTGCCAGCAGTTTAGGGGGGAGCTCCTACGAGCAGTACTTC. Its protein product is CASSLGGSSYEQYF.

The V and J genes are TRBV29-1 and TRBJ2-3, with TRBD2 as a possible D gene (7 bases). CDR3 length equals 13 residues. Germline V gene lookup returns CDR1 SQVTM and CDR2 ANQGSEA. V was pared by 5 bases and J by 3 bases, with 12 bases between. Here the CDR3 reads CSVRGRATDTQYF. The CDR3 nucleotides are TGCAGCGTTAGGGGGAGGGCAACAGATACGCAGTATTTT.

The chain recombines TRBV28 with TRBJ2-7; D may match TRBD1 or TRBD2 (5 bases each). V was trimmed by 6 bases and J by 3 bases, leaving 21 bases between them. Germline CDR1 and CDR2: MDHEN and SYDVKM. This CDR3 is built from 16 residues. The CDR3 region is CASSNTWGPQLYEQYF. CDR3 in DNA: TGTGCCAGCAGCAATACGTGGGGACCCCAACTCTACGAGCAGTACTTC.

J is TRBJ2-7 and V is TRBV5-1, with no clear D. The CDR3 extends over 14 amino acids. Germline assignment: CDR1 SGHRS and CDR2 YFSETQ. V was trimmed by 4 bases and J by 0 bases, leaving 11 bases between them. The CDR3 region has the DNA TGCGCCAGCAGCCCGGAAGGGCACTCCTACGAGCAGTACTTC. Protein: CASSPEGHSYEQYF.

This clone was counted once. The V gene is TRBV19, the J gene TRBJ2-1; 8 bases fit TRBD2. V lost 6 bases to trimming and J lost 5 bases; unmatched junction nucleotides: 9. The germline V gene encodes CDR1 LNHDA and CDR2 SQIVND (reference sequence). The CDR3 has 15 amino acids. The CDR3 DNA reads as TGTGCCAGTAGACGACTAAGCGGGGGAGACAATGAGCAGTTCTTC. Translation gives CASRRLSGGDNEQFF.

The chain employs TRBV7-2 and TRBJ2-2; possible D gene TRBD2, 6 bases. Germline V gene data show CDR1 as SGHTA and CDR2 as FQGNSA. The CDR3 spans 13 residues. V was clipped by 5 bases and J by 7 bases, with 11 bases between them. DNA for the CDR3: TGTGCCAGCAGCGTCCCCGGGGGCGGGGAGCTGTTTTTT. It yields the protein CASSVPGGGELFF.

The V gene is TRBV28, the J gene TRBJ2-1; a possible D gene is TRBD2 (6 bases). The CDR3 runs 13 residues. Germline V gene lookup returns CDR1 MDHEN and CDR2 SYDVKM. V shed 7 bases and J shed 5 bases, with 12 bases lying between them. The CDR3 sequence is CASKGGAHNEQFF. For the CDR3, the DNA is TGTGCCAGCAAGGGCGGGGCTCACAATGAGCAGTTCTTC.

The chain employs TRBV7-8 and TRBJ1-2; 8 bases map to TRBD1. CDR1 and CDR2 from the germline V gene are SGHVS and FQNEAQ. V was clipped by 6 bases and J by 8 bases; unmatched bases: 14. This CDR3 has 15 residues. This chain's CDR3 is CASSPPTGELRGYTF. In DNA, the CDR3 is TGTGCCAGCAGTCCACCGACAGGGGAGTTGCGGGGCTACACCTTC.

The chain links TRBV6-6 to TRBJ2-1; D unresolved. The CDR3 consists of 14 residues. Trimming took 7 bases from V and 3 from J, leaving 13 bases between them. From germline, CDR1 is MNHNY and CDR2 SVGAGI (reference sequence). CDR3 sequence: CASNPRALYNEQFF. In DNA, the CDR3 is TGTGCCAGCAACCCTCGGGCACTCTACAATGAGCAGTTCTTC.

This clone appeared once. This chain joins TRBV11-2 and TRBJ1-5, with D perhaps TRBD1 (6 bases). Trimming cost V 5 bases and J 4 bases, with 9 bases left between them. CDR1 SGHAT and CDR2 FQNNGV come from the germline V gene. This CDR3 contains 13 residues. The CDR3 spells CASSHQGNQPQHF. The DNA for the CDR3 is TGTGCCAGCAGCCATCAGGGGAATCAGCCCCAGCATTTT.

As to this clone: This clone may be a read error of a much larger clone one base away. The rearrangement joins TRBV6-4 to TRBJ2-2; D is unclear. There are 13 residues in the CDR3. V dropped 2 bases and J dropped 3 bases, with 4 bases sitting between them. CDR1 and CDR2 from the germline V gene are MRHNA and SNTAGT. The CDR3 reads CASSDRDTGELFF. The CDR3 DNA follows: TGTGCCAGCAGTGACAGGGACACCGGGGAGCTGTTTTTT.

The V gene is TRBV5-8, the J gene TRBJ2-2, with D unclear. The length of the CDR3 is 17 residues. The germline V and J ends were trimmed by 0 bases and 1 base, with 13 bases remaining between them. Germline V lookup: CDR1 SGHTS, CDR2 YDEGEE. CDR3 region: CASSLAGPLLNTGELFF. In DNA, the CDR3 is TGTGCCAGCAGCTTGGCTGGACCCCTCCTGAACACCGGGGAGCTGTTTTTT. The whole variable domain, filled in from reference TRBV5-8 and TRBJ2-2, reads EAGVTQSPTHLIKTRGQQATLRCSPISGHTSVYWYQQALGLGLQFLLWYDEGEERNRGNFPPRFSGRQFPNYSSELNVNALELEDSALYLCASSLAGPLLNTGELFFGEGSRLTVL.

CDR3 loop: CASSPPGGDTQYF. As DNA, the CDR3 is TGTGCCAGCAGCCCTCCGGGGGGGGATACGCAGTATTTT. The chain is built from TRBV13 and TRBJ2-3; TRBD2 matches 8 bases. The CDR3 has 13 amino acids. Trimming took 5 bases from V and 6 from J; bases not matched to a gene: 4. Germline V gene sequence: CDR1 PRHDT, CDR2 FYEKMQ (reference sequence).

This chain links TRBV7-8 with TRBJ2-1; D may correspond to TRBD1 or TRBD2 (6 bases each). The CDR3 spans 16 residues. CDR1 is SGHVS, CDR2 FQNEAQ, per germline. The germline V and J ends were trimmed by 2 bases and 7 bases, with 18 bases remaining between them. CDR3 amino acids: CASSLSPEGRGNEQFF. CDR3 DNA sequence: TGTGCCAGCAGCTTATCTCCGGAGGGCAGGGGAAATGAGCAGTTCTTC. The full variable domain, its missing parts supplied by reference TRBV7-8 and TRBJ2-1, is GAGVSQSPRYKVAKRGQDVALRCDPISGHVSLFWYQQALGQGPEFLTYFQNEAQLDKSGLPSDRFFAERPEGSVSTLKIQRTQQEDSAVYLCASSLSPEGRGNEQFFGPGTRLTVL.

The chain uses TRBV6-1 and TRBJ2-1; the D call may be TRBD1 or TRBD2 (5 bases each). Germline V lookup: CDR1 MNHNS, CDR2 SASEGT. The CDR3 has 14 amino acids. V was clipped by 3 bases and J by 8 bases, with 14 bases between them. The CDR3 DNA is TGTGCCAGCAGTGACTGGGACCCGGTCTATGAGCAGTTCTTC. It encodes CASSDWDPVYEQFF.

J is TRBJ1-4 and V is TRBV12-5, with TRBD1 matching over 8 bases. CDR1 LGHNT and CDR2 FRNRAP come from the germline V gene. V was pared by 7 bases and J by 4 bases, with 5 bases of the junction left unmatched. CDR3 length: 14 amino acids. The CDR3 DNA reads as TGTGCTAGTGCCCAGGACAGGGTTAATGAAAAACTGTTTTTT. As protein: CASAQDRVNEKLFF.

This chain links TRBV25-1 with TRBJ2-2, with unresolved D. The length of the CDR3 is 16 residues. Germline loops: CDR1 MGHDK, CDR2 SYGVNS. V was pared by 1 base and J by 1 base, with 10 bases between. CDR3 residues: CASSELGGENTGELFF. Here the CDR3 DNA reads TGTGCCAGCAGTGAATTGGGCGGCGAGAACACCGGGGAGCTGTTTTTT.

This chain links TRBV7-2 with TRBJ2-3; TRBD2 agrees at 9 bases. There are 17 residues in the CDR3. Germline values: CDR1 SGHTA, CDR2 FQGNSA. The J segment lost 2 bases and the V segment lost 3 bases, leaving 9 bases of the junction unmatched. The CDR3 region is CASSLEGGRVPTDTQYF. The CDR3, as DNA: TGTGCCAGCAGCTTGGAGGGCGGGAGGGTCCCCACAGATACGCAGTATTTT. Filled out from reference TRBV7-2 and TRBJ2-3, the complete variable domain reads GAGVSQSPSNKVTEKGKDVELRCDPISGHTALYWYRQSLGQGLEFLIYFQGNSAPDKSGLPSDRFSAERTGGSVSTLTIQRTQQEDSAVYLCASSLEGGRVPTDTQYFGPGTRLTVL.